The TCR beta chain described here comes from a study of blood T cells in healthy people across ages. V lost 0 bases, J lost 0 bases, and 7 bases lay in between. Germline loops: CDR1 SGDLS, CDR2 YYNGEE. This CDR3 has 14 amino acids. A second PCR, run for about 7 to 11 cycles, used a sample-barcoded 5' primer plus a J-beta primer mix. Each CDR3 protein is one row after TCRdb ran MiXCR on the 5' RACE reads. The sample comprises hundreds of thousands of distinct CDR3 sequences, roughly 21% of which are singletons, and about 3.6% rests with the top ten. This clonotype showed up many times. The sequence was collected from a man in his 70s in good health. The V gene is TRBV9, the J gene TRBJ2-7, with D possibly being TRBD1 (5 bases). Sequenced input: blood. The CDR3 protein is CASSVDGASYEQYF. CDR3 coding DNA: TGTGCCAGCAGCGTAGATGGGGCCTCCTACGAGCAGTACTTC.